This T cell receptor (beta chain) was sequenced for a study of T and B cells in COVID-19 patients (dated by TCRdb to the early 2020s). Looking at the study overall: Using TRB and IGH repertoire sequencing of peripheral blood, the study characterized adaptive immunity in COVID-19 patients who had active infection or had recovered. A recovered cohort comprised more than 15 patients contributing about 20 samples, mostly after mild to moderate COVID-19 managed as outpatients. In the active-infection cohort, 18 of 20 patients had comorbidities linked to unfavorable COVID-19 outcome. Up to roughly 10 follow-up blood samples were collected per patient, with some samples spanning different disease stages in the same individual. The recovered cohort had a median age of around 37 years, compared with approximately 70 years in the active-infection cohort. The TCR and BCR sequence repository comprised 37 patients and 69 time points, with over 7 million TCR sequences analysed. Critical illness requiring mechanical ventilation or ECMO was present in about 55% of the roughly 20 patients in the active-infection cohort. Because samples were available both during active disease and after recovery, a couple of patients were counted in both the recovered and the active cohorts. An age-matched reference group of roughly 39 healthy donors negative for COVID-19 antibodies was used as the comparison for repertoire analyses.

The listed sequencing device is Illumina MiSeq. TRB rearrangements were amplified by multiplex PCR with BIOMED2 TRB-A/B primer pools. Two consecutive PCRs added Illumina-compatible adapters and 7-nucleotide sample barcodes to the amplicons. Phusion HS II polymerase was used for all library PCRs. The amplicons were purified from gel with the NucleoSpin Gel and PCR Clean-up kit, measured on Qubit, and then pooled at 4 to 5 nM. The quality of the amplicon pool was checked on an Agilent 2100 Bioanalyzer prior to Illumina next-generation sequencing. The original methods were these. MiXCR 3.0.8 with the default MiXCR reference library was used to annotate TRB rearrangements. Non-productive reads and sequences with fewer than 2 reads were removed, and every unique CDR3 nucleotide sequence was treated as one clone. Clonality, diversity, richness and V-J gene usage were computed in R 3.5.1. TCR clustering by CDR3 similarity used GLIPH2, with generation probabilities calculated by OLGA. Only GLIPH2 clusters containing at least four unique TCR clonotypes present in at least three individuals were kept. In TCRdb, the public reads were trimmed at Q25 with fastp and aligned with MiXCR, with productive beta chains retained. For every CDR3 protein sequence, its rows merge into one entry that carries the most common genes and DNA. TCRdb, not the original authors, processed these V and J calls. The sample records 24,000 or so distinct CDR3 sequences, approximately 32% of which are singletons. Jointly, the top ten make up 1.5% to 2% of the sample.

The research as a whole found: Specific T cell subsets (CD4+/Treg/CD8+) and sorted SARS-CoV-2-responsive or tetramer+ T cells had not yet been sequenced, and the corresponding sequencing experiments were ongoing. In active COVID-19, TRB repertoires were highly clonal, while at recovery, diversity and richness increased above the levels seen in healthy donors. It was stated that prospective validation of the reported TCR clusters was required before the clusters could be put to clinical use. Few blood samples were available from mildly ill patients while symptoms were present or from severe cases at early time points. A total of 2,331 TCR clusters were exclusive to the recovered cohort, and 25 to 40 of those clusters were low-pGen clusters. The cohort was considered too small to assess HLA contributions to COVID-19 susceptibility or severity. In patients with COVID-19, the usage of TRBV/TRBJ genes was reported to be strongly skewed.

CDR1 and CDR2 were assigned from the germline V gene as KGHSH and LQKENI. The CDR3 goes from the cysteine to the phenylalanine over 21 residues. CDR3 DNA only is kept here, 63 bases in frame from base 1. Deletion took 3 bases off V and 8 bases off J, with a span of 35 bases between the germline ends. Genomic DNA extracted from blood was used in amounts of about 220-550 ng for amplification of TRB repertoires. Notes on this clonotype: Its antigen specificity is not known. It has no much larger one-base neighbor in the sample; base qualities were not kept.

Sample: blood. This TCR derives from a human donor who had recovered from COVID-19. The chain is assembled from TRBV18 and TRBJ2-1; the D gene is possibly TRBD1, with 9 bases matching. CDR3 loop: CASSPLETGGEREYRLDEQFF. The DNA sequence is TGTGCCAGCTCACCGCTCGAGACAGGGGGGGAGCGGGAGTATCGTTTGGATGAGCAGTTCTTC.